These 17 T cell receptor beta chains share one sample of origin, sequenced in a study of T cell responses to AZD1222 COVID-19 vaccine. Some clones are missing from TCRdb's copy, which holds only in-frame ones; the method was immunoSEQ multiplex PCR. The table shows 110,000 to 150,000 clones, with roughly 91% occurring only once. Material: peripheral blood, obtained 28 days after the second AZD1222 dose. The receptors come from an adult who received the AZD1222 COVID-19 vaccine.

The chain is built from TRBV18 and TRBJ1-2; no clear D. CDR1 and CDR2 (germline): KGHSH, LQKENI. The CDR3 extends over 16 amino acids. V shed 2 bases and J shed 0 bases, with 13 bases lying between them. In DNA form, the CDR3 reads TGTGCCAGCTCACCAATCCCGGGCAAAGCTAACTATGGCTACACCTTC. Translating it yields CASSPIPGKANYGYTF.

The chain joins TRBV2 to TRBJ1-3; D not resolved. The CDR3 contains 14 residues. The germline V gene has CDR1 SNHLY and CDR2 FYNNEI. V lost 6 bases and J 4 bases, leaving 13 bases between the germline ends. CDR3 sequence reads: CASRLRSLGNTIYF. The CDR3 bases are TGTGCCAGCAGGCTCCGGTCCCTCGGAAACACCATATATTTT.

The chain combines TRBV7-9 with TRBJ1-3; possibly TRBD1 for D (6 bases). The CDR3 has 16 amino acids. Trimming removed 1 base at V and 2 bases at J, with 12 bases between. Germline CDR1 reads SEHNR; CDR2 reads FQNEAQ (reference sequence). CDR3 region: CASSLGSGVAGNTIYF. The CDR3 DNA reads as TGTGCCAGCAGCTTAGGTTCAGGGGTAGCTGGAAACACCATATATTTT.

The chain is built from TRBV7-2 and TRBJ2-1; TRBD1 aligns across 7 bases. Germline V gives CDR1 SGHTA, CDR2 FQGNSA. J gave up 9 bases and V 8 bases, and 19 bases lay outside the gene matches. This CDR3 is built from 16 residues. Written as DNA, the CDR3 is TGTGCCAGCTACGACTTGGGACAGATATATGCGGGTGAGCAGTTCTTC. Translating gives CASYDLGQIYAGEQFF. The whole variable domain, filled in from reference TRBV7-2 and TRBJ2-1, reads GAGVSQSPSNKVTEKGKDVELRCDPISGHTALYWYRQSLGQGLEFLIYFQGNSAPDKSGLPSDRFSAERTGGSVSTLTIQRTQQEDSAVYLCASYDLGQIYAGEQFFGPGTRLTVL.

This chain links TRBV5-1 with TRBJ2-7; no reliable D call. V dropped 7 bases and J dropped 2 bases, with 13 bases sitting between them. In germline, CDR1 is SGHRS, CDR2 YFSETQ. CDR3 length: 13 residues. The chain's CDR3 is CASSPRTPYEQYF. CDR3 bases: TGCGCCAGCTCCCCCCGGACCCCCTACGAGCAGTACTTC.

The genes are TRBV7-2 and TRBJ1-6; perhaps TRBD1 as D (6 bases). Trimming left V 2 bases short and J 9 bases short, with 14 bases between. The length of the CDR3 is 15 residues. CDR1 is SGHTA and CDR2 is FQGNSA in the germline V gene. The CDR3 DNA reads TGTGCCAGCAGCTTAAGGGAGGGGACAAGTTCACCCCTCCACTTT. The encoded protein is CASSLREGTSSPLHF.

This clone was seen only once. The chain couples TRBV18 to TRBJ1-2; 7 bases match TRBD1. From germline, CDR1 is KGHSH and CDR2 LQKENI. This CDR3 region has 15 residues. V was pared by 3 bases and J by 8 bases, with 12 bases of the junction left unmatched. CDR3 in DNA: TGTGCCAGCTCACCTGACAGGGTTAAAGCGAAAGGCTACACCTTC. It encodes CASSPDRVKAKGYTF.

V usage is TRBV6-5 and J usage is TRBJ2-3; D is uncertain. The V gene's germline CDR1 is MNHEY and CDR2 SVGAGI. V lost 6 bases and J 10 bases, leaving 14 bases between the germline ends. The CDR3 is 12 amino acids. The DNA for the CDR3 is TGTGCCAGCAGCCTCGACGGAAGGTCGCAGTATTTT. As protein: CASSLDGRSQYF.

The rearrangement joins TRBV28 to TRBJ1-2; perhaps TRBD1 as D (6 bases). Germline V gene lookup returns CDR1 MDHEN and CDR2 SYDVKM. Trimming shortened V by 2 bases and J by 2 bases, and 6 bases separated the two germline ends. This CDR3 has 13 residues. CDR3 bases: TGTGCCAGCAGTTTAGGACAGAACTATGGCTACACCTTC. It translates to CASSLGQNYGYTF.

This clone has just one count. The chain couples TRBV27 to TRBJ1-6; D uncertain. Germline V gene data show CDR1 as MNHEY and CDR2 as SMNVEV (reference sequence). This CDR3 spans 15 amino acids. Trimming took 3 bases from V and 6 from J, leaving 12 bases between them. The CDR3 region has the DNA TGTGCCAGCAGTTTTAGAGCGCCGGTTAATTCACCCCTCCACTTT. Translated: CASSFRAPVNSPLHF.

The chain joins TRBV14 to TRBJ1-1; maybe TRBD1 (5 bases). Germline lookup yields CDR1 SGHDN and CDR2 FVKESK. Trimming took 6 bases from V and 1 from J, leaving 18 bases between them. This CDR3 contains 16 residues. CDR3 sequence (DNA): TGTGCCAGCAGTCGCCTTGGGGCTGGGGGGAACACTGAAGCTTTCTTT. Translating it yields CASSRLGAGGNTEAFF.

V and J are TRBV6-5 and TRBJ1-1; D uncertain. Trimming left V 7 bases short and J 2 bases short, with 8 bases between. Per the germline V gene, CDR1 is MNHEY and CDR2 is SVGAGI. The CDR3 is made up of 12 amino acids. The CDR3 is CASTDRNTEAFF. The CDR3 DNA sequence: TGTGCCAGCACCGACCGTAACACTGAAGCTTTCTTT.

The CDR3 reads CASSVVHNEQFF. CDR3 DNA sequence: TGTGCCAGCAGCGTAGTCCACAATGAGCAGTTCTTC. V and J are TRBV9 and TRBJ2-1; D ambiguous. Germline-derived CDR1 and CDR2 are SGDLS and YYNGEE. The CDR3 has 12 residues. Trimming removed 0 bases from V and 5 bases from J, with 3 bases in between.

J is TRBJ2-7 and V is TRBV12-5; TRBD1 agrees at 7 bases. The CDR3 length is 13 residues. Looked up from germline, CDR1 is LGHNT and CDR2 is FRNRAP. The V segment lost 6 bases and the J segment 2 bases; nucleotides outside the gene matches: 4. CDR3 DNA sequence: TGTGCTAGTGGCCCCGGGACAGCCTACGAGCAGTACTTC. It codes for CASGPGTAYEQYF.

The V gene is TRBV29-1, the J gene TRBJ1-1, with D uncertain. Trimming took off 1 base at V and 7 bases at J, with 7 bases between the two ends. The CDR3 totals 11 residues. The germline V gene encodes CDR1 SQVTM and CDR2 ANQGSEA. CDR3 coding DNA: TGCAGCGTTGAAGTCTTCAATGAAGCTTTCTTT. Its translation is CSVEVFNEAFF.

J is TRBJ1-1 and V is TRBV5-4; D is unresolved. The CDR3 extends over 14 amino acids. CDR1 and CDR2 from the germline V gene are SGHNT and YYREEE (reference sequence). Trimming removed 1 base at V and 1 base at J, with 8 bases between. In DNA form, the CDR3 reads TGTGCCAGCAGCTTGAGTGGCCAGAACACTGAAGCTTTCTTT. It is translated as CASSLSGQNTEAFF.

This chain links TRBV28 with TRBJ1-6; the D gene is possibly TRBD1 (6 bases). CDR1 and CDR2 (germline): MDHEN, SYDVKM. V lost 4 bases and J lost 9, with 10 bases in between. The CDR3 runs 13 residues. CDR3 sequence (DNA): TGTGCCAGCAGTTCGACAGGAGGTTCACCCCTCCACTTT. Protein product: CASSSTGGSPLHF.